Listed here are 22 T cell receptor beta chains from one sample, sequenced in a study of vaccination and CD4 T cells after COVID-19 (dated by TCRdb to between 2021 and 2024). What this sample's treatment or condition label stands for: approximately nine-day PBMC culture with coronavirus spike peptide pools or control peptides (ViraFEST assay). No cognate antigen is known for these TCRs. Libraries were made using PCR. TCRdb records Illumina iSeq 100 as the sequencer. TCR sequencing of DNA from cultured CD4+ T cells used the Oncomine TCR Beta short-read assay at the Johns Hopkins FTIC core. Through fastp at Q25 and MiXCR, TCRdb rebuilt clones from the public reads, retaining in-frame beta chains. Identical CDR3 protein sequences are pooled into one entry, listed with their most common genes and DNA. This sample has 11,000 to 15,000 distinct CDR3 sequences in its table, and less than 30% of those were observed once. Approximately 22% of the sample is taken by the ten largest.

The sequenced sample was cultured CD4+ T cells from blood. All receptors come from a human donor with COVID-19.

This clonotype was seen only a few times. The chain joins TRBV6-1 to TRBJ1-2, with D hard to call. The CDR3 length is 14 residues. With 6 bases removed from V and 8 bases from J, the gap between germline ends came to 19 bases. Germline values: CDR1 MNHNS, CDR2 SASEGT. CDR3: CASREDLPPGGYTF. CDR3 sequence (DNA): TGTGCCAGCAGAGAGGACCTACCTCCGGGCGGCTACACCTTC.

This clonotype is labeled medium-sized. The CDR3 nucleotides are TGTGCCAGCACACCTCTAGACAGGGAGGGGACCCAGTACTTC. Protein sequence: CASTPLDREGTQYF. The J gene is TRBJ2-5, the V gene TRBV12-3 or TRBV12-4; D could derive from TRBD1 or TRBD2 (7 bases each). The CDR3 has 14 residues. V was clipped by 7 bases and J by 7 bases, with 19 bases between them.

This chain links TRBV7-2 with TRBJ2-1, with D perhaps matching TRBD1 or TRBD2 (5 bases each). This CDR3 has 20 residues. V was pared by 3 bases and J by 5 bases, with 29 bases between. Germline V gives CDR1 SGHTA, CDR2 FQGNSA. CDR3 residues: CASSFRGRIRGLTGNNEQFF. The CDR3 DNA follows: TGTGCCAGCAGCTTTAGGGGCAGGATTAGAGGGCTAACCGGGAACAATGAGCAGTTCTTC.

The rearrangement joins TRBV20-1 to TRBJ2-5, with D tentatively TRBD1 (6 bases). This CDR3 is built from 14 residues. The germline CDR1 and CDR2 sequences are DFQATT and SNEGSKA (reference sequence). The V end was cut by 3 bases, the J end by 1 base, with 12 bases between. This CDR3 reads CSASLTGTQETQYF. The CDR3, as DNA: TGCAGTGCTAGCCTTACAGGGACCCAAGAGACCCAGTACTTC.

This clonotype was detected only a few times. The chain employs TRBV6-1 and TRBJ1-5; possible D gene TRBD1, 6 bases. V lost 3 bases, J lost 9 bases, and 21 bases lay in between. CDR1 and CDR2 from the germline V gene are MNHNS and SASEGT. The CDR3 is made up of 16 amino acids. CDR3 bases: TGTGCCAGCAGTGACCTCACAGGGTCCCCAACGGGGCCCCAGCATTTT. It is translated as CASSDLTGSPTGPQHF.

This clonotype was observed a few times. This sequence joins TRBV20-1 and TRBJ2-4, with 7 bases matching TRBD2. Unmatched junction bases numbered 4, after V lost 1 base and J lost 4 bases. The CDR3 loop spans 14 amino acids. CDR1 and CDR2 (germline): DFQATT, SNEGSKA (reference sequence). The CDR3 is CSARGGGGKNIQYF. DNA of the CDR3: TGCAGTGCTAGAGGAGGCGGGGGAAAAAACATTCAGTACTTC.

This clonotype was found once. This chain connects TRBV7-8 to TRBJ2-1, with 12 positions matching TRBD2. Germline V gene sequence: CDR1 SGHVS, CDR2 FQNEAQ. The CDR3 covers 15 residues. J gave up 11 bases and V 3 bases, and 8 bases lay outside the gene matches. In nucleotides, the CDR3 is TGTGCCAGCAGCTTGAGTGTGACTAGCGGGGGCCAGCAGTTCTTC. It translates to CASSLSVTSGGQQFF.

This clonotype has just a few counts. The chain couples TRBV4-2 to TRBJ2-5; perhaps D is TRBD1 or TRBD2 (6 bases each). V was clipped by 0 bases and J by 4 bases, with 18 bases between them. This CDR3 comprises 17 residues. From germline, CDR1 is LGHNA and CDR2 YNFKEQ. This CDR3 reads CASSQDGAGGRGETQYF. The CDR3 bases are TGTGCCAGCAGCCAAGACGGGGCTGGGGGGCGGGGAGAGACCCAGTACTTC.

The V gene is TRBV7-9, the J gene TRBJ2-7; perhaps TRBD2 as D (5 bases). Trimming took 3 bases from V and 5 from J, leaving 14 bases between them. CDR3 length equals 14 residues. Germline CDR1 SEHNR, CDR2 FQNEAQ (reference sequence). The CDR3 sequence is CASSLVFGNNEQYF. The CDR3 coding sequence is TGTGCCAGCAGCTTGGTATTCGGGAATAACGAGCAGTACTTC.

This sequence joins TRBV18 and TRBJ2-5; D is unclear. This CDR3 is 12 amino acids long. CDR1 and CDR2 (germline): KGHSH, LQKENI. V lost 4 bases and J lost 1, with 4 bases in between. The CDR3 sequence: CASSLIQETQYF. The DNA of the CDR3 is TGTGCCAGCTCACTGATCCAAGAGACCCAGTACTTC.

This rearrangement joins TRBV7-9 to TRBJ2-7, with D possibly called TRBD1 or TRBD2 (5 bases each). Germline V gives CDR1 SEHNR, CDR2 FQNEAQ (reference sequence). The CDR3 loop spans 16 amino acids. The V end was cut by 3 bases, the J end by 5 bases, with 20 bases between. The chain's CDR3 is CASSLGSLLEGHEQYF. Written as DNA, the CDR3 is TGTGCCAGCAGCTTGGGCTCCCTCTTAGAGGGGCACGAGCAGTACTTC.

The V gene is TRBV27, the J gene TRBJ1-4, with D hard to call. V shed 4 bases and J shed 7 bases, with 10 bases lying between them. Germline V lookup: CDR1 MNHEY, CDR2 SMNVEV (reference sequence). The CDR3 spans 13 residues. The CDR3 loop reads CASSWRAAEKLFF. For the CDR3, the DNA is TGTGCCAGCAGTTGGAGGGCGGCTGAAAAACTGTTTTTT.

V gene TRBV12-3 or TRBV12-4 combines with J gene TRBJ1-1; 9 bases are shared with TRBD1. This CDR3 is built from 15 residues. Trimming removed 5 bases from V and 7 bases from J; junction bases left unmatched: 11. The CDR3 spells CASSLLTDRGGEAFF. CDR3 nucleotides: TGTGCCAGCAGTCTCCTTACGGACAGGGGTGGTGAAGCTTTCTTT.

The genes are TRBV10-3 and TRBJ1-1; the match to TRBD1 covers 7 bases. The CDR3 length is 15 residues. Germline-derived CDR1 and CDR2 are ENHRY and SYGVKD. V trimming: 4 bases; J trimming: 1 base; junction bases outside the gene matches: 6. In nucleotides, the CDR3 is TGTGCCATCAGTGGACAGGGCAAGCGGAACACTGAAGCTTTCTTT. It codes for CAISGQGKRNTEAFF.

This clonotype was observed a few times. The chain is built from TRBV19 and TRBJ1-4; D is undetermined. The length of the CDR3 is 16 residues. The germline V gene encodes CDR1 LNHDA and CDR2 SQIVND (reference sequence). Between the trimmed V and J ends, which lost 4 bases and 5 bases, there was a span of 17 bases. In nucleotides, the CDR3 is TGTGCCAGTAGTACGACCCTCGAACAGAAGAATGAAAAACTGTTTTTT. Encoded protein: CASSTTLEQKNEKLFF.

This clonotype turned up a few times. The chain recombines TRBV7-9 with TRBJ2-1, with 7 bases that match TRBD2. The CDR3 contains 13 residues. From germline, CDR1 is SEHNR and CDR2 FQNEAQ (reference sequence). J gave up 12 bases and V 5 bases, and 10 bases lay outside the gene matches. CDR3 sequence reads: CASSPNVGGSQFF. DNA of the CDR3: TGTGCCAGCAGCCCCAATGTGGGGGGGTCGCAGTTCTTC.

This clonotype was picked up a small number of times. The chain uses TRBV19 and TRBJ2-7; no definite D call. Germline V gene sequence: CDR1 LNHDA, CDR2 SQIVND (reference sequence). V lost 5 bases to trimming and J lost 2 bases, with 7 bases between them. The CDR3 spans 12 residues. The CDR3 sequence: CASSSPPYEQYF. CDR3 DNA sequence: TGTGCCAGTAGTTCACCCCCCTACGAGCAGTACTTC.

This clonotype appeared a few times. The chain combines TRBV12-3 or TRBV12-4 with TRBJ1-1; D may be TRBD1 (5 bases). With 5 bases removed from V and 1 base from J, the gap between germline ends came to 11 bases. CDR3 length: 14 residues. CDR3 in DNA: TGTGCCAGCAGTGGGGGTCAGAAGAACACTGAAGCTTTCTTT. Its translation: CASSGGQKNTEAFF.

The V gene is TRBV29-1, the J gene TRBJ2-5; D is unresolved. Germline CDR1 SQVTM, CDR2 ANQGSEA. V gave up 6 bases and J gave up 5 bases, with 13 bases separating them. The CDR3 spans 12 residues. CDR3 sequence reads: CSVAVGWETQYF. The CDR3 DNA reads TGCAGCGTCGCCGTAGGGTGGGAGACCCAGTACTTC. The variable domain in full, completed from reference TRBV29-1 and TRBJ2-5, reads SAVISQKPSRDICQRGTSLTIQCQVDSQVTMMFWYRQQPGQSLTLIATANQGSEATYESGFVIDKFPISRPNLTFSTLTVSNMSPEDSSIYLCSVAVGWETQYFGPGTRLLVL.

The rearrangement links TRBV4-3 to TRBJ2-3; 7 bases are shared with TRBD2. This CDR3 comprises 18 residues. CDR1 is LGHNA, CDR2 YSLEER, per germline. The V and J ends lost 0 bases and 3 bases, in that order; junction bases with no gene match: 12. The CDR3 region has the DNA TGCGCCAGCAGCCAAGATTTAACTAGTGGGGGAGGGACAGATACGCAGTATTTT. Amino acid sequence: CASSQDLTSGGGTDTQYF.

The chain links TRBV12-3 or TRBV12-4 to TRBJ2-5; D is ambiguous. The CDR3 is 12 residues long. V shed 5 bases and J shed 3 bases, with 7 bases lying between them. This chain's CDR3 is CASSPREETQYF. CDR3 in DNA: TGTGCCAGCAGTCCCCGGGAAGAGACCCAGTACTTC.

This clonotype has just a few counts. The chain is built from TRBV7-8 and TRBJ1-2; D is perhaps TRBD1 (5 bases). Trimming took 5 bases from V and 3 from J, leaving 16 bases between them. Germline V gene sequence: CDR1 SGHVS, CDR2 FQNEAQ. The CDR3 extends over 15 amino acids. The CDR3 protein is CASSLTGTAYYGYTF. The DNA for the CDR3 is TGTGCCAGCAGCCTAACCGGGACGGCTTACTATGGCTACACCTTC.